This T cell receptor beta chain is drawn from a study of shared clonotypes between healthy human individuals. Trimming shortened V by 6 bases and J by 0 bases, and 11 bases separated the two germline ends. The CDR3 has 14 residues. CDR1 is SGHTA and CDR2 is FQGNSA in the germline V gene. Produced via immunoSEQ multiplex PCR; TCRdb's table is partial and in-frame only. There are fewer than 2.5 million clones in the sample; roughly 93% occur only once, and approximately 0.36% lies in the top ten. CD45RA-negative memory and CD45RA+ naive subsets were split from the CD4+ cells. The TCR was taken from a young man in good health. Some clones in this sample may be carry-over from other donors' samples. The sequenced sample consisted of naive CD4+ T cells from PBMCs. Subset: CD45RA+ positively selected. V is TRBV7-2 and J is TRBJ1-1; possible D gene TRBD1, 5 bases. CDR3 in amino acids: CASRYQGLNTEAFF. In DNA form, the CDR3 reads TGTGCCAGCAGATATCAGGGCCTGAACACTGAAGCTTTCTTT.